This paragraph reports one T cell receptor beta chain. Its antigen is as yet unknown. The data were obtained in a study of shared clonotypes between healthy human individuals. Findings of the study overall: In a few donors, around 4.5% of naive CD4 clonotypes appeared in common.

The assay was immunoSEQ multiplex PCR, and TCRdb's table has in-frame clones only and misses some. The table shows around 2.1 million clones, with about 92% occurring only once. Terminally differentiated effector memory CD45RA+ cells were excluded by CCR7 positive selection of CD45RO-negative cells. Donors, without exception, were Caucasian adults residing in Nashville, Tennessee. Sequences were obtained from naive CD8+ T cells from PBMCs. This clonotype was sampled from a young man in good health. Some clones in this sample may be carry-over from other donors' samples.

The CDR3 nucleotides are TGTGCCGGCGCCGTAACAGGGAAGAACACTGAAGCTTTCTTT. It specifies CAGAVTGKNTEAFF. The gene calls are TRBV21-1 and TRBJ1-1; TRBD1, the table's D call, lacks a check against the DNA. TRBV21-1 is described as a pseudogene. The CDR3 runs to 14 residues.